Presented here are 29 T cell receptor beta chains from one specimen sequenced in a study of blood T cell repertoires in COVID-19. Libraries were prepared by immunoSEQ multiplex PCR; TCRdb keeps only in-frame clonotypes and omits some of them. The table has about 110,000 clones, approximately 82% seen once. Material: peripheral blood. The receptors were sampled from an elderly woman with acute or convalescent COVID-19.

This sequence joins TRBV24-1 and TRBJ1-2, with TRBD1 identical over 10 bases. Per germline, CDR1 KGHDR and CDR2 SFDVKD. The CDR3 extends over 16 amino acids. J gave up 8 bases and V 3 bases, and 11 bases lay outside the gene matches. CDR3 amino acids: CATSDTGTGASRGYTF. The CDR3 bases are TGTGCCACCAGTGATACCGGGACAGGGGCCTCTCGGGGCTACACCTTC.

The rearrangement uses TRBV7-2 and TRBJ2-3; a possible D gene is TRBD1 (5 bases). This CDR3 contains 14 residues. Trimming took 1 base from V and 4 from J, leaving 9 bases between them. Germline assignment: CDR1 SGHTA and CDR2 FQGNSA. The CDR3 region is CASSLEGASDTQYF. The CDR3 region has the DNA TGTGCCAGCAGCTTAGAAGGGGCGTCAGATACGCAGTATTTT. Full variable domain (outside the CDR3, taken from reference TRBV7-2 and TRBJ2-3): GAGVSQSPSNKVTEKGKDVELRCDPISGHTALYWYRQSLGQGLEFLIYFQGNSAPDKSGLPSDRFSAERTGGSVSTLTIQRTQQEDSAVYLCASSLEGASDTQYFGPGTRLTVL.

The chain employs TRBV7-9 and TRBJ2-7; 8 bases agree with TRBD2. The germline V gene has CDR1 SEHNR and CDR2 FQNEAQ (reference sequence). V lost 4 bases, J lost 6 bases, and 11 bases stayed unmatched. The CDR3 runs 15 residues. CDR3 residues: CASSSTPGRAGEQYF. The CDR3 DNA reads TGTGCCAGCAGCTCGACCCCCGGGAGGGCTGGCGAGCAGTACTTC.

The gene calls are TRBV28 and TRBJ2-5; D is possibly TRBD2 (5 bases). Germline values: CDR1 MDHEN, CDR2 SYDVKM. Trimming left V 7 bases short and J 5 bases short, with 14 bases between. The CDR3 extends over 13 amino acids. Here the CDR3 reads CASTREGLETQYF. The DNA of the CDR3 is TGTGCCAGCACCCGTGAGGGTCTTGAGACCCAGTACTTC.

This rearrangement joins TRBV7-6 to TRBJ2-3; perhaps TRBD2 as D (6 bases). CDR3 size: 15 residues. Germline-derived CDR1 and CDR2 are SGHVS and FNYEAQ. V lost 4 bases, J lost 6 bases, and 17 bases lay in between. The DNA of the CDR3 is TGTGCCAGCAGCTCAAATCCCGACGGGGGTGATACGCAGTATTTT. Translated, it gives CASSSNPDGGDTQYF.

This clone was seen only a few times. The chain carries TRBV9 and TRBJ2-3; 8 bases line up with TRBD2. V gave up 0 bases and J gave up 4 bases; unmatched junction bases: 13. The CDR3 is 18 amino acids. Germline V gene data show CDR1 as SGDLS and CDR2 as YYNGEE. CDR3 nucleotide sequence: TGTGCCAGCAGCGTAGGGTCCGGGAGGGCCGTACAAGCAGATACGCAGTATTTT. Its protein product is CASSVGSGRAVQADTQYF.

The chain is built from TRBV19 and TRBJ1-2; D not resolved. Germline V gene sequence: CDR1 LNHDA, CDR2 SQIVND (reference sequence). V gave up 10 bases and J gave up 1 base, with 16 bases separating them. This CDR3 region has 14 residues. The CDR3 DNA follows: TGTGCCACCTCCCGGGGAAAGGGTAACTATGGCTACACCTTC. The encoded protein is CATSRGKGNYGYTF.

The chain employs TRBV12-3 or TRBV12-4 and TRBJ1-2; 8 nucleotides agree with TRBD1. This CDR3 is built from 13 residues. Unmatched junction bases numbered 8, after V lost 7 bases and J lost 7 bases. In DNA form, the CDR3 reads TGTGCCAGCACCCAACAGGGGGGTTTTGGCTACACCTTC. It is translated as CASTQQGGFGYTF.

The chain joins TRBV7-2 to TRBJ1-3, with D hard to call. CDR3 length: 13 residues. Deletions cut 1 base from V and 4 bases from J, with 5 bases between. Per germline, CDR1 SGHTA and CDR2 FQGNSA. The CDR3 protein is CASSLEPGNTIYF. The CDR3 nucleotides read TGTGCCAGCAGCTTAGAGCCCGGAAACACCATATATTTT.

This clone has only a few counts. The V and J genes are TRBV29-1 and TRBJ2-2; TRBD2 aligns across 9 bases. This CDR3 has 14 residues. Losses at the gene ends were 3 bases for V and 5 bases for J; bases not matched to a gene: 4. CDR1 and CDR2 from the germline V gene are SQVTM and ANQGSEA. CDR3 protein: CSVEREGVTGELFF. Written as DNA, the CDR3 is TGCAGCGTTGAGCGGGAGGGAGTAACCGGGGAGCTGTTTTTT.

V is TRBV5-1 and J is TRBJ2-1; TRBD1 agrees at 7 bases. The CDR3 contains 13 residues. The J segment lost 8 bases and the V segment lost 7 bases, leaving 9 bases of the junction unmatched. The germline gives CDR1 SGHRS, CDR2 YFSETQ. The CDR3 spells CASRPGQGDEQFF. The CDR3 DNA follows: TGCGCCAGCCGCCCCGGCCAGGGGGATGAGCAGTTCTTC.

The rearrangement joins TRBV7-8 to TRBJ1-1; TRBD1 matches 7 bases. With 6 bases clipped from V and 9 bases from J, the junction kept 13 bases outside the gene matches. The CDR3 consists of 14 residues. Germline CDR1 SGHVS, CDR2 FQNEAQ. CDR3 DNA: TGTGCCAGCAGGAACGTAAGGGGGCTTGGTAAAGCTTTCTTT. It yields the protein CASRNVRGLGKAFF. The variable domain in full, with the rest retrieved from reference TRBV7-8 and TRBJ1-1, is GAGVSQSPRYKVAKRGQDVALRCDPISGHVSLFWYQQALGQGPEFLTYFQNEAQLDKSGLPSDRFFAERPEGSVSTLKIQRTQQEDSAVYLCASRNVRGLGKAFFGQGTRLTVV.

The rearrangement links TRBV9 to TRBJ2-2; the D gene is possibly TRBD1 (5 bases). From germline, CDR1 is SGDLS and CDR2 YYNGEE. The CDR3 length is 14 residues. The V end was cut by 4 bases, the J end by 7 bases, with 14 bases between. CDR3 in amino acids: CASSFNPGIGELFF. Written as DNA, the CDR3 is TGTGCCAGCAGCTTCAACCCAGGGATCGGGGAGCTGTTTTTT.

The chain has TRBV10-3 and TRBJ2-1; no clear D. Per the germline V gene, CDR1 is ENHRY and CDR2 is SYGVKD. The CDR3 has 14 residues. The V end lost 3 bases, the J end lost 9 bases, and 15 bases lay between the germline ends. The CDR3 loop is CAISDPRRAGEQFF. CDR3 in DNA: TGTGCCATCAGTGATCCCCGCCGCGCCGGTGAGCAGTTCTTC.

The rearrangement uses TRBV11-3 and TRBJ2-7; possibly TRBD1 for D (6 bases). Germline values: CDR1 SGHNT, CDR2 YENEEA. V lost 5 bases to trimming and J lost 5 bases, with 19 bases between them. This CDR3 is 15 amino acids long. CDR3 bases: TGTGCCAGCAGCCTTGACGGGGCAGGGGCCCACGAGCAGTACGTC. Residues: CASSLDGAGAHEQYV.

The chain employs TRBV5-1 and TRBJ1-2, with 9 bases identical to TRBD1. The J segment lost 6 bases and the V segment lost 0 bases, leaving 3 bases of the junction unmatched. The CDR3 sequence is 14 residues long. Looked up from germline, CDR1 is SGHRS and CDR2 is YFSETQ. Here the CDR3 reads CASSLDGQGNGYTF. Here the CDR3 DNA reads TGCGCCAGCAGCTTGGATGGACAGGGGAATGGCTACACCTTC.

The chain has TRBV18 and TRBJ1-4; D not resolved. V lost 1 base, J lost 5 bases, and 5 bases lay in between. There are 13 residues in the CDR3. In germline, CDR1 is KGHSH, CDR2 LQKENI. The CDR3 spells CASSPRRNEKLFF. In DNA, the CDR3 is TGTGCCAGCTCACCACGGAGGAATGAAAAACTGTTTTTT.

This CDR3 is CASSRGTGGNYGYTF. The CDR3 DNA reads TGTGCCAGCAGCCGAGGGACAGGGGGAAACTATGGCTACACCTTC. The V call is TRBV3-1 (or the pseudogene TRBV3-2), the J call TRBJ1-2; 11 nucleotides match TRBD1. V lost 4 bases, J lost 2 bases, and 3 bases stayed unmatched. This CDR3 contains 15 residues. Germline CDR1 LGHDT, CDR2 YNNKEL (reference sequence).

The gene calls are TRBV4-2 and TRBJ2-5; TRBD2 is a possible D gene (5 bases). The CDR3 runs to 15 residues. The V end was cut by 0 bases, the J end by 1 base, with 9 bases between. Germline-derived CDR1 and CDR2 are LGHNA and YNFKEQ. The CDR3 region has the DNA TGTGCCAGCAGCCAAGATTGGAGCGGCCAAGAGACCCAGTACTTC. This sequence encodes CASSQDWSGQETQYF.

This chain links TRBV5-4 with TRBJ2-7, with TRBD2 as a possible D gene (6 bases). The germline V gene encodes CDR1 SGHNT and CDR2 YYREEE (reference sequence). The V end lost 4 bases, the J end lost 4 bases, and 12 bases lay between the germline ends. This CDR3 comprises 13 residues. This CDR3 is CASSPGLQYEQYF. In nucleotides, the CDR3 is TGTGCCAGCAGCCCGGGACTGCAGTACGAGCAGTACTTC.

This clone was detected a few times. This chain connects TRBV29-1 to TRBJ2-5, with 7 positions matching TRBD1. Germline loops: CDR1 SQVTM, CDR2 ANQGSEA. V was pared by 7 bases and J by 1 base, with 6 bases of the junction left unmatched. The CDR3 length is 13 residues. The CDR3 sequence: CSAGRDSQETQYF. The CDR3 coding sequence is TGCAGCGCTGGACGGGACAGCCAAGAGACCCAGTACTTC.

V gene TRBV12-3 or TRBV12-4 combines with J gene TRBJ2-2; D possibly corresponds to TRBD1 (6 bases). The V gene lost 2 bases and the J gene lost 12 bases, with 10 bases spanning the gap. CDR3 length: 12 amino acids. The CDR3 DNA sequence: TGTGCCAGCAGTTTAAGGCAGGGGAAGCTGTTTTTT. Translated: CASSLRQGKLFF.

CDR3 region: CASRREGYGYTF. The CDR3 DNA reads TGTGCCAGCAGGAGGGAAGGGTATGGCTACACCTTC. The chain is built from TRBV6-6 and TRBJ1-2; D call uncertain. The CDR3 is 12 residues long. Trimming stripped 6 bases from V and 5 bases from J, with 10 bases between. CDR1 is MNHNY, CDR2 SVGAGI, per germline (reference sequence).

The chain recombines TRBV28 with TRBJ1-1; 9 positions agree with TRBD1. With 9 bases clipped from V and 3 bases from J, the junction kept 5 bases outside the gene matches. Germline V lookup: CDR1 MDHEN, CDR2 SYDVKM. The CDR3 spans 13 residues. The CDR3 is CASRTGGYTEAFF. CDR3 DNA sequence: TGTGCCAGTCGAACAGGGGGCTACACTGAAGCTTTCTTT.

The J gene is TRBJ2-2, the V gene TRBV24-1, with D perhaps matching TRBD1 (6 bases). Trimming shortened V by 7 bases and J by 10 bases, and 12 bases separated the two germline ends. Germline loops: CDR1 KGHDR, CDR2 SFDVKD. This CDR3 has 12 residues. CDR3 in DNA: TGTGCCACCAGGGCAGGGGACGAGGAGCTGTTTTTT. This sequence encodes CATRAGDEELFF.

The CDR3 coding sequence is TGTGCCAGCAGCTTGATACTAGACGACATTCAGTACTTC. It specifies CASSLILDDIQYF. The chain is built from TRBV5-6 and TRBJ2-4; D possibly corresponds to TRBD2 (5 bases). Germline V gene lookup returns CDR1 SGHDT and CDR2 YYEEEE. This CDR3 region has 13 residues. Trimming shortened V by 1 base and J by 8 bases, and 10 bases separated the two germline ends.

V and J are TRBV19 and TRBJ2-3; 7 bases agree with TRBD2. This CDR3 comprises 13 residues. V lost 5 bases, J lost 4 bases, and 3 bases stayed unmatched. From germline, CDR1 is LNHDA and CDR2 SQIVND (reference sequence). CDR3: CASSVREADTQYF. The CDR3 region has the DNA TGTGCCAGTAGTGTACGGGAGGCAGATACGCAGTATTTT.

This clone was seen just once. The rearrangement joins TRBV5-1 to TRBJ2-2, with TRBD1 identical over 9 bases. Trimming removed 4 bases from V and 8 bases from J; junction bases left unmatched: 12. Per germline, CDR1 SGHRS and CDR2 YFSETQ. This CDR3 contains 16 residues. DNA for the CDR3: TGCGCCAGCAGCATGGCCCCGGGACAGGGAAAAGGGGAGCTGTTTTTT. Protein product: CASSMAPGQGKGELFF.

This clone came up a few times. The chain couples TRBV6-4 to TRBJ1-6; 8 bases map to TRBD1. The CDR3 is made up of 19 amino acids. Trimming at V came to 2 bases and at J to 5 bases, leaving 14 bases not matched to a gene. The germline V gene encodes CDR1 MRHNA and CDR2 SNTAGT. The CDR3 here is CASSDPKEDRANHNSPLHF. DNA of the CDR3: TGTGCCAGCAGTGACCCTAAAGAGGACAGGGCGAATCATAATTCACCCCTCCACTTT.